These T cell receptor beta chains were read from a single sample in a study of regulatory T cells in long-lasting Graves disease. In TCRdb, the multiplex PCR reads were re-called with MiXCR into one record per CDR3 protein. The table shows around 400,000 distinct CDR3 sequences, with less than 20% occurring only once. Sequencing used peripheral blood mononuclear cells (PBMCs), obtained at new diagnosis, from a patient treated with antithyroid drugs. All receptors derive from a female donor with Graves disease. CDR3s include the opening cysteine and the closing phenylalanine or tryptophan. Each record gives: V gene, J gene, D gene, clone size, CDR3 DNA, CDR3 protein. The D gene is left open where the match is weak. Only part of the rows carry a size: once, few, many, or a class if the clone is expanded.

>TRBV11-2|TRBJ2-1|TRBD1|many
TGTGCCAGCAGCCCGCTGAAGGGGGCGTTGGACGACAATGAGCAGTTCTTC
CASSPLKGALDDNEQFF
>TRBV5-4|TRBJ1-4|TRBD1|-
TGTGCCAGCAGCTTGGCACCCAGGGGGGGAACTAATGAAAAACTGTTTTTT
CASSLAPRGGTNEKLFF
>TRBV20-1|TRBJ2-7|TRBD2|-
TGCAGTGCTAGAGATAGGGTAGGGCAGTGGACTAGCGGGAGATCAGACGAGCAGTACTTC
CSARDRVGQWTSGRSDEQYF
>TRBV29-1|TRBJ2-7|TRBD2|-
TGCAGCGTTGTCCTAGCGGGGGGCTGGGAGCAGTACTTC
CSVVLAGGWEQYF
>TRBV5-6|TRBJ1-2|TRBD1|many
TGTGCCAGCAGCCGGACAGGGTACGGCTATGGCTACACCTTC
CASSRTGYGYGYTF
>TRBV7-2|TRBJ1-2|-|many
TGTGCCAGCAGCGCCGGGCGTCTAAACTATGGCTACACCTTC
CASSAGRLNYGYTF
>TRBV29-1|TRBJ1-2|TRBD1|many
TGCAGCGTTGACTCGGGACAGTTCGGCTACACCTTC
CSVDSGQFGYTF
>TRBV5-1|TRBJ1-6|-|few
TGCGCCGGTCGGAGAGACCTCTCCTATAATTCACCCCTCCACTTT
CAGRRDLSYNSPLHF
>TRBV10-3|TRBJ2-7|TRBD2|many
TGTGCCATCAGGAAACTAGCGGAGTCCTCCTACGAGCAGTACTTC
CAIRKLAESSYEQYF
>TRBV9|TRBJ2-2|-|few
TGTGCCAGCAGCGTAGAATCGGTACCCCTGAACACCGGGGAGCTGTTTTTT
CASSVESVPLNTGELFF
>TRBV6-1|TRBJ1-1|-|many
TGTGCCAGCAGGGCCCGAGGTGGGACAAGTGACACTGAAGCTTTCTTT
CASRARGGTSDTEAFF
>TRBV12-3/TRBV12-4|TRBJ2-7|-|many
TGTGCCAGCAGTCAAATGGTGCTCGCGATTAGCTACGAGCAGTACTTC
CASSQMVLAISYEQYF
>TRBV6-5|TRBJ2-2|-|-
TGTGCCAGCAGTTACTCCGTATCCCGGGAGCTGTTTTTT
CASSYSVSRELFF
>TRBV12-3/TRBV12-4|TRBJ2-1|-|-
TGTGCCAGCAGTTTTCGGAACGGGGGTAACAATGAGCAGTTCTTC
CASSFRNGGNNEQFF
>TRBV9|TRBJ1-2|TRBD1|-
TGTGCCAGCAGCGTAGTAGGGACAGCTTATGGCTACACCTTC
CASSVVGTAYGYTF
>TRBV18|TRBJ2-7|-|few
TGTGCCAGCTCACCACCGGGGTTAAGTGACGAGCAGTACTTC
CASSPPGLSDEQYF
>TRBV6-4|TRBJ2-1|-|-
TGTGCCAGTAAGCCGGGCTGGCGGGACTACAATGAGCAGTTCTTC
CASKPGWRDYNEQFF
>TRBV27|TRBJ2-7|-|few
TGTGCCAGCGGCGACAACGCCTACGAGCAGTACTTC
CASGDNAYEQYF
>TRBV11-3|TRBJ2-7|-|-
TGTGCCAGCAGCCCAAGAACGAATCTCGAGCAGTACTTC
CASSPRTNLEQYF
>TRBV3-1|TRBJ1-1|-|many
TGTGCCAGCAGCCAAGAACGGATGAACACTGAAGCTTTCTTT
CASSQERMNTEAFF
>TRBV11-2|TRBJ2-1|TRBD1|many
TGTGCCAGCAGCCGGGGACAGTTCTACAATGAGCAGTTCTTC
CASSRGQFYNEQFF
>TRBV6-1|TRBJ2-7|TRBD1|many
TGTGCCAGCAGTGCGAGAGAGCCGGGACAGGGGTGGAGCGAGCAGTACTTC
CASSAREPGQGWSEQYF
>TRBV11-2|TRBJ1-4|-|many
TGTGCCAGCAGCTCCCGCCAGTTCCTAAATGAAAAACTGTTTTTT
CASSSRQFLNEKLFF
>TRBV2|TRBJ2-7|-|-
TGTGCCAGCAGTATCGGTGGCGAGCAGTACTTC
CASSIGGEQYF
>TRBV20-1|TRBJ2-7|-|few
TGCAGTGCTAGGGACTCCTTCGAGCAGTACTTC
CSARDSFEQYF
>TRBV28|TRBJ2-7|-|-
TGTGCCAGCAGTTGGTACAGGGTGGCGGACGAGCAGTACTTC
CASSWYRVADEQYF
>TRBV12-3/TRBV12-4|TRBJ2-2|-|many
TGTGCCAGCAGTTGGGGCACCGGGGAGCTGTTTTTT
CASSWGTGELFF
>TRBV12-3/TRBV12-4|TRBJ2-3|-|many
TGTGCCAGCAGTGAAGGGGCGTCTACGCAGTATTTT
CASSEGASTQYF
>TRBV29-1|TRBJ1-2|-|few
TGCAGCGTTGTGGGGGGCAACTATGGCTACACCTTC
CSVVGGNYGYTF
>TRBV28|TRBJ2-5|-|many
TGTGCCAGCAGTAAGTCAGGGGTTGAAGAGACCCAGTACTTC
CASSKSGVEETQYF
>TRBV27|TRBJ1-4|-|many
TGTGCCAGCAGTTTATCAGGGGTGGTTAATGAAAAACTGTTTTTT
CASSLSGVVNEKLFF
>TRBV4-3|TRBJ2-1|-|many
TGCGCCAGCAGCCAAGCTAGGGATCTCACAGACCCTGAGCAGTTCTTC
CASSQARDLTDPEQFF
>TRBV5-4|TRBJ1-5|TRBD1|few
TGTGCCAGCAGCCCGGACAGGACTCAGCCCCAGCATTTT
CASSPDRTQPQHF
>TRBV6-2/TRBV6-3|TRBJ1-6|-|-
TGTGCCAGCAGTTACCAGGGCTTGGAGTACTATAATTCACCCCTCCACTTT
CASSYQGLEYYNSPLHF
>TRBV3-1|TRBJ1-6|-|few
TGTGCCAGCAAGGCCCCCAAGGGCTTGAATTCACCCCTCCACTTT
CASKAPKGLNSPLHF
>TRBV29-1|TRBJ2-2|TRBD1|many
TGCAGCGTTGATGCTACCTCGACAGGGAAGCAGAGCCACACCGGGGAGCTGTTTTTT
CSVDATSTGKQSHTGELFF
>TRBV29-1|TRBJ2-6|TRBD1|-
TGCAGCGCTCCTCGACAGGGGGCGAAAGGCGAGCCTACGAGCTCTGGGGCCAACGTCCTGACTTTC
CSAPRQGAKGEPTSSGANVLTF
>TRBV20-1|TRBJ2-7|-|many
TGCAGTGCCCCAGAGGGGCTAGTCCGGGAGCAGTACTTC
CSAPEGLVREQYF
>TRBV20-1|TRBJ2-1|TRBD2|once
TGCAGTGCTGGACCTAGCGGGAGGAAAGATGAGCAGTTCTTC
CSAGPSGRKDEQFF
>TRBV11-2|TRBJ1-1|TRBD1|many
TGTGCCAGCAGCTTTAGTATAGGACAGGGGAACACTGAAGCTTTCTTT
CASSFSIGQGNTEAFF
>TRBV6-5|TRBJ1-2|-|many
TGTGCCAGCAGTTACTCTAAGGGAAGCTCGGGCTACGGCTACACCTTC
CASSYSKGSSGYGYTF
>TRBV27|TRBJ2-2|-|many
TGTGCCAGCAGTTTAAGCACCGGGGAGCTGTTTTTT
CASSLSTGELFF
>TRBV6-1|TRBJ2-1|-|many
TGTGCCAGCATGCCCAGCCTTTTTAGCCGGGGGCAGTTCTTC
CASMPSLFSRGQFF
>TRBV29-1|TRBJ2-5|-|many
TGCAGCGTGGACACCGGGACGGCTCAAGAGACCCAGTACTTC
CSVDTGTAQETQYF
>TRBV27|TRBJ2-7|-|many
TGTGCCAGCAGTTTCCGGACGGAGCCCTACGAGCAGTACTTC
CASSFRTEPYEQYF
>TRBV6-1|TRBJ2-2|TRBD2|many
TGTGCCAGCTTGGATAGCGGGAGAGGAAAAACCGGGGAGCTGTTTTTT
CASLDSGRGKTGELFF
>TRBV29-1|TRBJ2-1|-|many
TGCAGCGTTGTGGTCCAGGGAAATGAGCAGTTCTTC
CSVVVQGNEQFF
>TRBV28|TRBJ2-5|-|many
TGTGCCAGCAGTTTCCCGTCCCCGGGGGAAGAGACCCAGTACTTC
CASSFPSPGEETQYF
>TRBV6-5|TRBJ2-7|-|many
TGTGCCAGCAGTTACTCTCCCTACGAGCAGTACTTC
CASSYSPYEQYF